These T cell receptor beta chains were read from a single sample in a study of blood T cell repertoires in COVID-19. Assay used: immunoSEQ multiplex PCR; TCRdb lists only in-frame clones, some missing. The profile shows some 190,000 clones, approximately 80% of them singletons. Sequencing input: peripheral blood. These receptor sequences come from a woman over 75 with COVID-19, enrolled during active disease. Both conserved end residues are part of each CDR3. D genes are given only for firm matches. Size is stated for part of the rows, as once, few or many counts, or as a class when the clone is expanded.

>TRBD2|TRBV28|TRBJ2-3|NA
TGTGCCAGCAGTTCTGGACTAGCGGGGTACACAGATACGCAGTATTTT
CASSSGLAGYTDTQYF
>TRBD1|TRBV7-3|TRBJ2-6|NA
TGTGCCAGCAGACAAGACAGGGCTGGGGCCAACGTCCTGACTTTC
CASRQDRAGANVLTF
>NA|TRBV6-5|TRBJ1-2|once
TGTGCCAGCAGAAGCGGGGCAGGCCCTAACTATGGCTACACCTTC
CASRSGAGPNYGYTF
>TRBD2|TRBV3-1/TRBV3-2|TRBJ2-1|once
TGTGCCAGCAGCCAAGGGACTAGTATCGGTGAGCAGTTCTTC
CASSQGTSIGEQFF
>NA|TRBV7-3|TRBJ1-1|NA
TGTGCCAGCCGGACAGACCCGAACACTGAAGCTTTCTTT
CASRTDPNTEAFF
>TRBD2|TRBV6-4|TRBJ2-7|NA
TGTGCCAGCTACTGCCTTTTGGGACTAGTCGCTGAGCAGTACTTC
CASYCLLGLVAEQYF
>TRBD2|TRBV19|TRBJ2-5|NA
TGTGCCAGTAGTCCCCCCCCCTCGGGAGGGCCAGAAGAGACCCAGTACTTC
CASSPPPSGGPEETQYF
>TRBD1|TRBV5-4|TRBJ1-1|NA
TGTGCCAGCAGCTTGGTTGGCAGGGGGCATTCCACTGAAGCTTTCTTT
CASSLVGRGHSTEAFF
>TRBD2|TRBV7-2|TRBJ2-5|NA
TGTGCCAGCAGCCCTAGCGGGGGGTCGCAAGAGACCCAGTACTTC
CASSPSGGSQETQYF
>NA|TRBV7-3|TRBJ1-3|NA
TGTGCCAGCAGCGGAGGATCTGGAAACACCATATATTTT
CASSGGSGNTIYF
>NA|TRBV12-3/TRBV12-4|TRBJ2-5|NA
TGTGCCAGCAGTTTTGTACAAGAGACCCAGTACTTC
CASSFVQETQYF
>TRBD2|TRBV20-1|TRBJ2-7|NA
TGCAGTGCTAGTTCTCGGGTTAGCGGGGGGATACACGAGCAGTACTTC
CSASSRVSGGIHEQYF
>TRBD1|TRBV18|TRBJ1-4|NA
TGTGCCAGCTCACCGCAGCAGGGGGCGCCCAATGAAAAACTGTTTTTT
CASSPQQGAPNEKLFF
>TRBD2|TRBV20-1|TRBJ2-7|few
TGCAGTCCCGAACTAGCGGACGAGCAGTACTTC
CSPELADEQYF
>NA|TRBV30|TRBJ1-1|NA
TGTGCCTGGACAGGCGGGCTGAACACTGAAGCTTTCTTT
CAWTGGLNTEAFF
>TRBD1|TRBV28|TRBJ1-2|NA
TGTGCCAGCAGTTTAGGTGGGACAGCCCTCCTCTACGATGGCTACACCTTC
CASSLGGTALLYDGYTF
>NA|TRBV5-1|TRBJ1-5|NA
TGCGCCAGCAGCTTGGGGCCAGGTAGCAATCAGCCCCAGCATTTT
CASSLGPGSNQPQHF
>NA|TRBV5-1|TRBJ2-7|NA
TGCGCCAGCAGCTTGGACGGAGGGTACAACGAGCAGTACTTC
CASSLDGGYNEQYF
>NA|TRBV5-1|TRBJ2-3|NA
TGCGCCAGCAGCTTGGCTTCTACAGATACGCAGTATTTT
CASSLASTDTQYF
>TRBD1|TRBV6-5|TRBJ1-6|NA
TGTGCCAGCAGTTACGGACAGGGAGGTTCACCCCTCCACTTT
CASSYGQGGSPLHF
>NA|TRBV7-8|TRBJ1-2|few
TGTGCCAGCAGCTTAGGGGAGGTCTATGGCTACACCTTC
CASSLGEVYGYTF
>NA|TRBV28|TRBJ1-5|NA
TGTGCTCTGGGACCCGGGGGGTATAGCAATCAGCCCCAGCATTTT
CALGPGGYSNQPQHF
>TRBD1|TRBV13|TRBJ1-6|NA
TGTGCCAGCAGCTCACAGGGGGCAGGGTCACCCCTCCACTTT
CASSSQGAGSPLHF
>NA|TRBV5-1|TRBJ1-3|NA
TGCGCCAGCAGCTTGGGGATGCCTCAAGGAGGTGGAAACACCATATATTTT
CASSLGMPQGGGNTIYF
>TRBD2|TRBV10-3|TRBJ2-7|NA
TGTGCCATCAACACACGCAAACTAGCGGGAGCGGCCTACGAGCAGTACTTC
CAINTRKLAGAAYEQYF
>TRBD2|TRBV2|TRBJ2-5|NA
TGTGCCAGCCGAGGCCAGCGGGGGGGCCTAGAGACCCAGTACTTC
CASRGQRGGLETQYF
>TRBD2|TRBV4-2|TRBJ2-1|NA
TGTGCCAGCAGCCCCGGACTAGCGGGAGTTTTCGATGAGCAGTTCTTC
CASSPGLAGVFDEQFF
>TRBD2|TRBV7-3|TRBJ2-3|NA
TGTGCCAGCAGCTTAGGGGGACTAGCGGGAGATACGCAGTATTTT
CASSLGGLAGDTQYF
>TRBD2|TRBV7-3|TRBJ2-1|NA
TGTGCCAGCAGCTCAAGCGGGAGCGGGGCAGATGAGCAGTTCTTC
CASSSSGSGADEQFF
>TRBD1|TRBV4-1|TRBJ2-7|once
TGCGCCAGCAGCCTACAGGGGGAGTCACGGCAGTACTTC
CASSLQGESRQYF
>TRBD2|TRBV5-1|TRBJ2-1|NA
TGCGCCAGCAGCTCCGGAGGGACTAGCGGGAGTTCATCCTACAATGAGCAGTTCTTC
CASSSGGTSGSSSYNEQFF
>NA|TRBV28|TRBJ2-7|NA
TGTGCCAGCAGTGAAGACTACAACTCCTACGAGCAGTACTTC
CASSEDYNSYEQYF
>NA|TRBV9|TRBJ2-1|NA
TGTGCCAGCAGCGTAGGTACGGGCGCGGGCCGATACAATGAGCAGTTCTTC
CASSVGTGAGRYNEQFF
>NA|TRBV7-2|TRBJ1-6|NA
TGTGCCAGCAGCTTAGGACAGACACTCAGTTCACCCCTCCACTTT
CASSLGQTLSSPLHF
>TRBD1|TRBV15|TRBJ2-5|NA
TGTGCCACCAGCAGAGATCCAAGAGACAGGGGGTTGGGGTTGGGCCAGTACTTC
CATSRDPRDRGLGLGQYF
>TRBD1|TRBV2|TRBJ2-7|NA
TGTGCCAGCAGACTACAGAGTCCCGGGACAGGGAACGAGCAGTACTTC
CASRLQSPGTGNEQYF
>NA|TRBV4-1|TRBJ2-2|few
TGCGCCAGCAGCCCCGGCCTGGACAGTATGACGAACACCGGGGAGCTGTTTTTT
CASSPGLDSMTNTGELFF
>NA|TRBV7-9|TRBJ2-6|NA
TGTGCCAGCAGCTCCGTCGGGGCTGGGGCCAACGTCCTGACTTTC
CASSSVGAGANVLTF
>NA|TRBV25-1|TRBJ2-5|NA
TGTGCCAGCAGTGAACCTGACAGGAACGGTTACCAAGAGACCCAGTACTTC
CASSEPDRNGYQETQYF
>NA|TRBV6-5|TRBJ1-2|few
TGTGCCAGCGTTCCCGGAGGGCCTCCTGTGGGTGGCTACACCTTC
CASVPGGPPVGGYTF
>TRBD2|TRBV7-2|TRBJ2-3|NA
TGTGCCAGCAGCTCCAATAGCGGGGATACGCAGTATTTT
CASSSNSGDTQYF
>TRBD2|TRBV11-3|TRBJ2-4|once
TGTGCCAGCAGCTTAGGCCCTAGCGGGGGAAACATTCAGTACTTC
CASSLGPSGGNIQYF
>TRBD1|TRBV6-6|TRBJ1-1|once
TGTGCCAGCATCCTGGACAGGGTGGCTTTCTTT
CASILDRVAFF
>TRBD2|TRBV7-9|TRBJ2-1|NA
TGTGCCAGCAGCTTAGATACTAGCGGGAGCTCCAATGAGCAGTTCTTC
CASSLDTSGSSNEQFF
>TRBD2|TRBV7-9|TRBJ2-3|NA
TGTGCCAGCAATTGGCGGGGGGGCGCGGATACGCAGTATTTT
CASNWRGGADTQYF
>TRBD2|TRBV7-2|TRBJ2-7|NA
TGTGCCAGCAGCTTAGTGGGGGGGACTAGCGTGACCGAGCAGTACTTC
CASSLVGGTSVTEQYF
>TRBD1|TRBV5-1|TRBJ1-2|NA
TGCGCCAGCAGCTTAGGACAGGGCAACTATGGCTACACCTTC
CASSLGQGNYGYTF